The TCR beta chain described here comes from a study of CDR3 diversity in severe acne. The CDR3 has 12 residues. The germline CDR1 and CDR2 sequences are SGHVS and FQNEAQ. Trimming cost V 5 bases and J 7 bases, with 11 bases left between them. TCRdb re-called the PCR reads through MiXCR, storing one row per CDR3 protein. The top ten clones hold under 14% of a sample with about 90,000 distinct CDR3 sequences, around 50% of them seen once. This receptor was identified in a male donor with severe acne vulgaris. V gene TRBV7-8 combines with J gene TRBJ1-1; D uncertain. The specimen was blood. The CDR3 coding sequence is TGTGCCAGCAGCATGAATTCGGGTGAAGCTTTCTTT. It encodes CASSMNSGEAFF.